This T cell receptor beta chain was profiled in a study of shared clonotypes between healthy human individuals. Recent acute infections and vaccinations were absent in the healthy HIV-negative adult donors. The protocol was immunoSEQ multiplex PCR, while the TCRdb copy is restricted to in-frame clones and leaves out a portion. The table has approximately 2.1 million clones, about 92% seen once. The CDR3 has 15 residues. Losses at the gene ends were 4 bases for V and 0 bases for J; bases not matched to a gene: 6. Germline CDR1 reads SGHNT; CDR2 reads YYREEE (reference sequence). V usage is TRBV5-4 and J usage is TRBJ1-1; 7 positions agree with TRBD1. The receptor's source is a man younger than 35 in good health. Some clones in this sample may be carry-over from other donors' samples. Specimen: naive CD4+ T cells from PBMCs. Described subset: CD45RA+ positively selected. For the CDR3, the DNA is TGTGCCAGCAGCCCAAAGGGACAGTTGAACACTGAAGCTTTCTTT. Translated, it gives CASSPKGQLNTEAFF.